This T cell receptor (beta chain) derives from a study of blood T cell repertoires in COVID-19 (dated by TCRdb to about 2020). With regard to the full study: Samples covering the acute and convalescent phases of COVID-19 were provided by collaborators in the United States, Italy and Spain. The material from the prospective study consisted of cDNA or gDNA derived from T cells, B-cell-depleted T cells, or PBMCs. Deeply sampled blood TCRbeta repertoires from subjects exposed to, actively infected with, or recovered from COVID-19 were included in the dataset. HLA class I and class II types, where available, came from metadata supplied by the sample provider rather than from assay-based typing. Samples were obtained from the ongoing ImmuneRACE study (first 160 participants) and from 1,254 subjects provided by 6 global collaborators. A de-identified subject ID, COVID-19 status, age in years and sex were almost always included in the sample metadata. The repertoires were released in a freely available public database meant as a resource for research on the immune response to SARS-CoV-2.

TCRbeta CDR3 regions were amplified from genomic DNA using the immunoSEQ Assay, a bias-controlled multiplex PCR. As for the authors' bioinformatics: The number of nucleated cells in each sample was estimated from the amplification of reference gene primers within the assay. Sequence reads were collapsed and filtered to measure the absolute abundance of every unique TCRbeta CDR3 rearrangement. For each sample, productive Simpson clonality was calculated as the square root of Simpson's diversity index over productive rearrangements. The source is immuneACCESS, and TCRdb retained only in-frame sequences with V and J called. Part of the clones is not carried over; for the studies checked, unresolved V genes explain less than half of this, and the remainder is unexplained. That table gives V, J and clone size, and the DNA gave D and trimming. The sample data list roughly 280,000 clones, and 80% to 90% of these were observed just once. The ten largest clones represent approximately 2.5% of the sample.

Concerning this clone: The target of this receptor is not known. Base qualities are not recorded, but no much larger clone differs from it by a single base.

Enrolling through a virtual design, the prospective study's participants ranged in age from roughly 18 to 100 years and lived across about two dozen United States geographic areas. To assign participants to cohorts, the prospective study relied on clinical history that participants themselves reported in a screening survey and a study questionnaire. Recovered participants in ImmuneRACE Cohort 3 were defined as having two consecutive negative NP/OP PCR tests, clearance from a healthcare professional, or resolution of symptoms. Mobile phlebotomists in the prospective study collected whole blood, serum and a nasopharyngeal or oropharyngeal swab from every participant. Prospective study participants could optionally give additional blood draws and questionnaires over a roughly 2-month period. Blood samples from the prospective study were shipped frozen or at room temperature prior to DNA extraction.

The germline V gene encodes CDR1 MNHEY and CDR2 SVGAGI. The CDR3 sequence holds 11 residues, the cysteine and phenylalanine included. Only CDR3 DNA remains: 33 bases, in frame from the first base. V drops 5 bases and J drops 3 bases, leaving 5 bases in between. The investigation overall reported the following: Clinical and demographic metadata were provided uncurated, with the amount varying by source and participant.

The TCR sequence derives from a woman aged 18-35 years who had recovered from COVID-19. The chain is encoded by TRBV6-5 joined to TRBJ2-7, with TRBD2 perhaps the D gene, on 5 matching bases. Sequencing was performed on PBMCs or T cells enriched from blood (not recorded which). DNA sequence: TGTGCCAGCAGTCGGGACTACGAGCAGTACTTC. This codes for CASSRDYEQYF.